Shown below are 2 T cell receptor beta chains from a single sample sequenced in a study of cytomegalovirus exposure and HLA in healthy donors. The primer mix had 60 Vbeta and 13 Jbeta primers. Produced via immunoSEQ multiplex PCR; TCRdb's table is partial and in-frame only. The data include under 65,000 clones; the top ten clones carry 9% to 15%. Sequenced input: PBMCs. These TCRs come from a woman aged 25 to 39 in good health and CMV-seropositive.

The rearrangement uses TRBV5-8 and TRBJ2-5; maybe TRBD1 (6 bases). The CDR3 has 13 amino acids. In germline, CDR1 is SGHTS, CDR2 YDEGEE. V dropped 0 bases and J dropped 5 bases, with 8 bases sitting between them. The CDR3 sequence is CASSLGRGETQYF. In nucleotides, the CDR3 is TGTGCCAGCAGCTTGGGCAGGGGTGAGACCCAGTACTTC.

The rearrangement links TRBV9 to TRBJ2-3, with 8 bases fitting TRBD2. Unmatched junction bases numbered 3, after V lost 0 bases and J lost 0 bases. The CDR3 runs to 16 residues. Germline values: CDR1 SGDLS, CDR2 YYNGEE. The CDR3 DNA reads TGTGCCAGCAGCGTAGGCCCTAGCGGGAGCACAGATACGCAGTATTTT. It codes for CASSVGPSGSTDTQYF.